A selection of T cell receptor beta chains follows, all from one sample in a study of blood T cell repertoires in COVID-19. Data came from immunoSEQ multiplex PCR; TCRdb stores just in-frame clones and leaves some out. The table records around 83,000 clones, around nine tenths of them present only once. Material for sequencing was peripheral blood. The receptor set was obtained from a man in his 70s with active or convalescent COVID-19. Each CDR3 is given without its conserved first and last residue. Some rows have no size entry. The others give once, few or many, or a class for an expanded clone.

abundance | v_gene | CDR3aa
NA | TRBV5-1 | ASSLVPNGLAGGPPKNIQY
NA | TRBV6-5 | ASSSRLAGGGYIQY
few | TRBV18 | ASSRGLPGQGMRRESYNEQF
NA | TRBV3-1/TRBV3-2 | ASSQDRGGAQPQH
NA | TRBV6-5 | ASIGGRVNEQF
NA | TRBV3-1/TRBV3-2 | ASSRGGRGGYEQY
NA | TRBV2 | ASNNGGPEAF
NA | TRBV5-1 | ASSTGQGGQPQH
NA | TRBV7-2 | ASSRGTVPYEQY
NA | TRBV24-1 | ATRSSGSSSYNEQF
few | TRBV5-4 | ASSLNDRAEQY
NA | TRBV5-4 | ASSPADFRGFITDTQY
NA | TRBV15 | ATSPQPGLGQPQH
NA | TRBV28 | ASSLSGGTKGYT
NA | TRBV5-1 | ASSLGDGDTEAF
NA | TRBV7-2 | ASSLGSPNNEQF
NA | TRBV10-3 | AISNPDREGDTQY
NA | TRBV21-1 | ASSNGDRKRSYNEQF
NA | TRBV14 | ASSQVGVLGWTGELF
NA | TRBV19 | ASSATGTGDSPLH
NA | TRBV19 | ASSIDLVAGAEAF
once | TRBV19 | ASSQLGPGGAGNYGYT
few | TRBV9 | ASSVGGLSSGNTIY
NA | TRBV6-5 | ASSYRDRAGYGYT
NA | TRBV7-2 | ASSTRQGIGSGANVLT
NA | TRBV28 | ASTSVRGALKNGYT
NA | TRBV5-6 | ASSRLGTATTGYT
NA | TRBV5-1 | ASSGQGYEQY
once | TRBV7-2 | ASSFTVTGLGNTIY
NA | TRBV4-3 | ASSQDLNRRNGELF